A single sample is the source of the 4 T cell receptor beta chains below, sequenced in a study of T cell responses to AZD1222 COVID-19 vaccine. The data were produced by immunoSEQ multiplex PCR, yet TCRdb's version contains in-frame clones alone and is incomplete. The data hold roughly 70,000 clones, with 85% to 90% observed a single time. Sample: peripheral blood, taken 28 days after the second dose of the MenACWY control vaccine. The source of these receptors is an adult who received the MenACWY meningococcal vaccine as a control.

V usage is TRBV12-3 or TRBV12-4 and J usage is TRBJ2-7, with 9 bases that match TRBD1. The CDR3 loop spans 13 amino acids. Trimming at V came to 4 bases and at J to 7 bases, leaving 5 bases not matched to a gene. DNA of the CDR3: TGTGCCAGCAGTTGGGACAGGGCAGGGGAGCAGTACTTC. Protein sequence: CASSWDRAGEQYF.

This chain joins TRBV5-1 and TRBJ2-5; D remains unclear. The V and J ends lost 0 bases and 1 base respectively, with 7 bases between them. CDR3 length: 14 residues. CDR1 is SGHRS, CDR2 YFSETQ, per germline. The CDR3 bases are TGCGCCAGCAGCTTGGGTATCAGCCAAGAGACCCAGTACTTC. Its protein is CASSLGISQETQYF.

CDR3 residues: CASSVRQGYEQYF. In DNA, the CDR3 is TGTGCCAGTAGTGTCCGACAGGGCTACGAGCAGTACTTC. The chain combines TRBV19 with TRBJ2-7, with TRBD1 identical over 7 bases. Germline lookup yields CDR1 LNHDA and CDR2 SQIVND (reference sequence). V was clipped by 5 bases and J by 3 bases; unmatched bases: 4. CDR3 length: 13 residues.

The rearrangement uses TRBV5-1 and TRBJ2-7, with 9 bases matching TRBD1. CDR3 length: 15 residues. V shed 0 bases and J 5 bases; nucleotides not matched to a gene: 6. Germline assignment: CDR1 SGHRS and CDR2 YFSETQ. The CDR3 region is CASSLVRDRVNEQYF. The CDR3 DNA reads as TGCGCCAGCAGCTTGGTTCGGGACAGGGTAAACGAGCAGTACTTC. The variable domain in full, completed from reference TRBV5-1 and TRBJ2-7, reads KAGVTQTPRYLIKTRGQQVTLSCSPISGHRSVSWYQQTPGQGLQFLFEYFSETQRNKGNFPGRFSGRQFSNSRSEMNVSTLELGDSALYLCASSLVRDRVNEQYFGPGTRLTVT.